This T cell receptor beta chain was identified during a study of cytomegalovirus exposure and HLA in healthy donors. General study points: Presence/absence analyses assumed roughly uniform sequencing depth across donors, which may not hold. In a later analysis, productive TCRs from donors in an Asian-associated ancestry cluster reportedly carried fewer N-insertions than the cohort mean.

Use of 60 Vbeta and 13 Jbeta primers characterized the PCR. Some clones are missing from TCRdb's copy, which holds only in-frame ones; the method was immunoSEQ multiplex PCR. The sample consists of fewer than 200,000 clones, around 79% of them appearing once. Remarks on this clone: Its antigen is undetermined.

The CDR3 is made up of 14 amino acids. The trim removed 6 bases at V and 2 bases at J, leaving 4 bases unmatched. Germline V gives CDR1 MRHNA, CDR2 SNTAGT. The source material was PBMCs. The chain has TRBV6-4 and TRBJ2-3; the match to TRBD2 covers 8 bases. This clonotype originated in a female donor in good health and CMV-seronegative. DNA of the CDR3: TGTGCCAGCAGCGAGCGGGGGATCACAGATACGCAGTATTTT. Protein product: CASSERGITDTQYF.